This T cell receptor beta chain was profiled in a study of Ad26.COV2.S vaccination and SARS-CoV-2 variants. Stated treatment: roughly 20 received Ad26.COV2.S at low or high dose, single or two shots; about 5 received placebo; per-sample allocation not given. Specimens were obtained on day 63 following the first vaccine or placebo injection. Boston supplied an adult donor aged 18-55 years. This clone was seen only once. Libraries were prepared by immunoSEQ multiplex PCR; TCRdb keeps only in-frame clonotypes and omits some of them. The repertoire holds 400,000 to 450,000 clones, with less than 95% as singletons. Trimming took 4 bases from V and 0 from J, leaving 10 bases between them. This CDR3 is 15 amino acids long. Germline V lookup: CDR1 KGHDR, CDR2 SFDVKD.

V gene TRBV24-1 combines with J gene TRBJ2-3; the D is unclear. The sequence came from a person between 18 and 65 years old who received the Ad26.COV2.S COVID-19 vaccine or a placebo. This material consisted of peripheral blood, taken in a trial of Ad26.COV2.S vaccine versus placebo. CDR3 DNA sequence: TGTGCCACCAGTGACTCGACTGATAGCACAGATACGCAGTATTTT. As protein: CATSDSTDSTDTQYF.